This TCR beta chain was captured by sequencing in a study of cytomegalovirus exposure and HLA in healthy donors. Study context: Most donors, less than 85% of 350 to 450 genotyped, fell in the Caucasian-associated ancestry cluster. General study results and limits: Analysis was carried out at a later point, and it linked a missense DCLRE1C variant to TCR beta V- and J-gene trimming.

Looked up from germline, CDR1 is LNHDA and CDR2 is SQIVND (reference sequence). This CDR3 region has 13 residues. Trimming removed 2 bases at V and 6 bases at J, with 10 bases between. It was with 60 Vbeta and 13 Jbeta primers that the PCR ran. TCRdb's table, derived via immunoSEQ multiplex PCR, lists solely in-frame clones and lacks some. The data hold about 140,000 clones, with just under 85% observed a single time. A remark on this clone: Its antigen is undetermined.

Sequenced sample: PBMCs. This TCR came from a man between 40 and 49 years old in good health and CMV-seropositive. The rearrangement links TRBV19 to TRBJ1-1; possible D gene TRBD1, 6 bases. CDR3 sequence: CASSIQNRAEAFF. The CDR3 nucleotides are TGTGCCAGTAGTATACAGAACAGGGCTGAAGCTTTCTTT. The whole variable domain, filled in from reference TRBV19 and TRBJ1-1, reads DGGITQSPKYLFRKEGQNVTLSCEQNLNHDAMYWYRQDPGQGLRLIYYSQIVNDFQKGDIAEGYSVSREKKESFPLTVTSAQKNPTAFYLCASSIQNRAEAFFGQGTRLTVV.